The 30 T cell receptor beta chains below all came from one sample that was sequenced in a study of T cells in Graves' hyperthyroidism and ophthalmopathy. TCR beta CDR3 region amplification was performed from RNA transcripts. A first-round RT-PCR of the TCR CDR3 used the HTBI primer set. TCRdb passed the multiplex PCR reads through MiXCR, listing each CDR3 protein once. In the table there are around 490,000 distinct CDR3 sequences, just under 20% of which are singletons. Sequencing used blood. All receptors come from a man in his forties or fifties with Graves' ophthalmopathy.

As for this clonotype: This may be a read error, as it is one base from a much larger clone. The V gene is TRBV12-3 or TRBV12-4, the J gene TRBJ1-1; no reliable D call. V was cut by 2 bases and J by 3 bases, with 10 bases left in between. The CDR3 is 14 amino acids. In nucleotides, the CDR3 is TGTGCCAGCAGTTTAAGAGTGCCCGACACTGAAGCTTTCTTT. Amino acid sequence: CASSLRVPDTEAFF.

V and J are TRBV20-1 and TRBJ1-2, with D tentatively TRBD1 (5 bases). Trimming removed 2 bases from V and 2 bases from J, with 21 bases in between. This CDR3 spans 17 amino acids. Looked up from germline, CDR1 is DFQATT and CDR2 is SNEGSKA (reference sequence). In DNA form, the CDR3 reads TGCAGTGCTAGAACTAGGCTCGTCAGGGCGGGGAACTATGGCTACACCTTC. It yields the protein CSARTRLVRAGNYGYTF.

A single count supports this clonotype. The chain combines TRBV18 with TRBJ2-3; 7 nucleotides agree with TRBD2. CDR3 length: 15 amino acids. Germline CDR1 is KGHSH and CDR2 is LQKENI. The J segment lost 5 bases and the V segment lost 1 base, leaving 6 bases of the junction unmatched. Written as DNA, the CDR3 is TGTGCCAGCTCACCACGGGGCGGGAGTTTAGATACGCAGTATTTT. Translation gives CASSPRGGSLDTQYF.

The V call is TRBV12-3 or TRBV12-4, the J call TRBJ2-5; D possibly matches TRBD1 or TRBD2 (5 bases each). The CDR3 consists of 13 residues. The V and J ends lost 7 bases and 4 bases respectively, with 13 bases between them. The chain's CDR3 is CASTDGARETQYF. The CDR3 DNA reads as TGTGCCAGCACCGACGGGGCCCGAGAGACCCAGTACTTC.

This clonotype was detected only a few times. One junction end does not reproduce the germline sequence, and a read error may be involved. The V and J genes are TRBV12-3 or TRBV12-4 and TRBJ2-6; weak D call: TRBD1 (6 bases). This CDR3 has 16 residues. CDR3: CVSSTTGLGGANVLTF. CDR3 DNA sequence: TGTGTCAGCAGTACTACAGGGCTGGGAGGGGCCAACGTCCTGACTTTC.

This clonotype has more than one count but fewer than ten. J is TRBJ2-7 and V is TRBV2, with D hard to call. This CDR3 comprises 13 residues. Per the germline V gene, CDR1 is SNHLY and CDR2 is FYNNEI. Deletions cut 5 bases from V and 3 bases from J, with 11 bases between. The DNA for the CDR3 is TGTGCCAGCAGTAAATATCAGTTCTACGAGCAGTACTTC. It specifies CASSKYQFYEQYF.

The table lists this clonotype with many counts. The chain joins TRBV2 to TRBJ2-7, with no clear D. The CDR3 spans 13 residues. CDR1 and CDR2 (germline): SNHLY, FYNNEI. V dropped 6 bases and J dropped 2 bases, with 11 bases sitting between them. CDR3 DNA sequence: TGTGCCAGCAGCTTTGAGGTAACCTACGAGCAGTACTTC. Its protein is CASSFEVTYEQYF.

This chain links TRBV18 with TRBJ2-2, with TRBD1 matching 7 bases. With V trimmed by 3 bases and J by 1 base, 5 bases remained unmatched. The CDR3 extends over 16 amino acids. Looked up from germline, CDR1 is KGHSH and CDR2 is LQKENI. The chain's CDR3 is CASSPDTGVNTGELFF. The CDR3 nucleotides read TGTGCCAGCTCACCGGATACAGGGGTGAACACCGGGGAGCTGTTTTTT.

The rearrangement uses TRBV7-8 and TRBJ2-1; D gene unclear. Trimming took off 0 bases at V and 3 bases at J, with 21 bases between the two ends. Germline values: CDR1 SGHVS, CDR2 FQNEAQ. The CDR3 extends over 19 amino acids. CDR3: CASSLARHLDSIGYNEQFF. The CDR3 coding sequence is TGTGCCAGCAGCTTAGCGAGGCACTTGGATAGTATAGGCTACAATGAGCAGTTCTTC.

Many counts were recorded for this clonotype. CDR3 coding DNA: TGTGCCAGCCGCCTAGCGGTCCACAATGAGCAGTTCTTC. It is translated as CASRLAVHNEQFF. The J gene is TRBJ2-1, the V gene TRBV27; 7 bases line up with TRBD2. Germline assignment: CDR1 MNHEY and CDR2 SMNVEV (reference sequence). CDR3 size: 13 residues. After removal of 8 bases from V and 5 bases from J, the junction contained 6 bases not matched to a gene.

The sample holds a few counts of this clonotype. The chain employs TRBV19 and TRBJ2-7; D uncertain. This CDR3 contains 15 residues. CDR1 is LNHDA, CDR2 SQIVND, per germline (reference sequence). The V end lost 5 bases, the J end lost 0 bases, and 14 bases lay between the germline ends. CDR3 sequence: CASSPLGTGSYEQYF. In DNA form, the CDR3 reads TGTGCCAGTAGTCCGCTGGGAACGGGCTCCTACGAGCAGTACTTC.

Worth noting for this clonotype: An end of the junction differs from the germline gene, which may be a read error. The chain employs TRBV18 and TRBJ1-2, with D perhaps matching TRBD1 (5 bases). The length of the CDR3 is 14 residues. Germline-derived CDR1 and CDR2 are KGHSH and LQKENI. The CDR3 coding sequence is TGTGCCGGCTCACCGGACAACCCTAACTATGGCTACACCTTC. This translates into CAGSPDNPNYGYTF.

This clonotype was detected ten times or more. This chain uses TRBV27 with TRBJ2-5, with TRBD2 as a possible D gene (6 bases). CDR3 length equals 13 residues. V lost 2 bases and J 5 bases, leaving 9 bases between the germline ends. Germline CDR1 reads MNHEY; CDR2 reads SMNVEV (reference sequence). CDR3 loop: CASSLGGTETQYF. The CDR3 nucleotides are TGTGCCAGCAGTTTAGGAGGGACCGAGACCCAGTACTTC.

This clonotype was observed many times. CDR3 loop: CASSLMPGQSYEQYF. Here the CDR3 DNA reads TGTGCCAGCAGCTTAATGCCCGGACAATCCTACGAGCAGTACTTC. The chain couples TRBV7-3 to TRBJ2-7, with D tentatively TRBD1 (5 bases). The CDR3 runs 15 residues. Trimming removed 1 base from V and 1 base from J, with 11 bases in between. CDR1 SGHTA and CDR2 FQGTGA come from the germline V gene.

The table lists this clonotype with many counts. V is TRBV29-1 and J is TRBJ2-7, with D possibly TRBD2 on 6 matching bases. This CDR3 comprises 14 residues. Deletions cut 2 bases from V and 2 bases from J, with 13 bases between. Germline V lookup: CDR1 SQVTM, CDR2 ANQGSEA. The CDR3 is CSVENPGVTYEQYF. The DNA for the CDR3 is TGCAGCGTTGAAAACCCGGGAGTAACCTACGAGCAGTACTTC.

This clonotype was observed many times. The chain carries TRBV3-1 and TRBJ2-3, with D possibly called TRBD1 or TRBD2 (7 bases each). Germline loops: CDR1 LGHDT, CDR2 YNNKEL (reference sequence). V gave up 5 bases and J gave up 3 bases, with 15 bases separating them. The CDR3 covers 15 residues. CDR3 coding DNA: TGTGCCAGCAGCGACCCAGGGGGAGGGACAGATACGCAGTATTTT. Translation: CASSDPGGGTDTQYF.

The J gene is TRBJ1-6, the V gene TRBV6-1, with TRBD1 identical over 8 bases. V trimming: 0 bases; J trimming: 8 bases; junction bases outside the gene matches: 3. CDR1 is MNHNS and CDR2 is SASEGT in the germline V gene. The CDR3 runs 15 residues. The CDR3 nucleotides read TGTGCCAGCAGTGAAGCAACAGGGGGGTATTCACCCCTCCACTTT. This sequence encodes CASSEATGGYSPLHF.

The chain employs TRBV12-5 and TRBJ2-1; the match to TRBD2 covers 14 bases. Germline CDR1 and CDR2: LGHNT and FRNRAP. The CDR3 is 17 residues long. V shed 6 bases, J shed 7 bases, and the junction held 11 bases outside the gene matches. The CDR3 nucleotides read TGTGCTAGTGGCCACACCGGGACTAGCGGGAGTCGAAATGAGCAGTTCTTC. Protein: CASGHTGTSGSRNEQFF.

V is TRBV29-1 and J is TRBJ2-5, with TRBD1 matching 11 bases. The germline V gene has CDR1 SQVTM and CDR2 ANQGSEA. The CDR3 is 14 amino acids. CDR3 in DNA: TGCAGTTATGCCGGACAGGGGGCTTTAGCGACCCAGTACTTC. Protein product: CSYAGQGALATQYF.

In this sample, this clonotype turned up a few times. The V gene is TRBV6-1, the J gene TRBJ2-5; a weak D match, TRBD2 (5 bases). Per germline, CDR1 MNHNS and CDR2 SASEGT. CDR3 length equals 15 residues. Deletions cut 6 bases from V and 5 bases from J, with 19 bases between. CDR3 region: CASSPRPPRVETQYF. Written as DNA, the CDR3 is TGTGCCAGCAGCCCCCGTCCGCCGAGGGTGGAGACCCAGTACTTC.

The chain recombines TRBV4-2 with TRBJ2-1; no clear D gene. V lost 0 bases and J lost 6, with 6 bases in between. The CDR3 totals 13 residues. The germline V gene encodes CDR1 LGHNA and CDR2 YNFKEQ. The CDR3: CASSQDGSNEQFF. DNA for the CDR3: TGTGCCAGCAGCCAAGATGGTAGCAATGAGCAGTTCTTC.

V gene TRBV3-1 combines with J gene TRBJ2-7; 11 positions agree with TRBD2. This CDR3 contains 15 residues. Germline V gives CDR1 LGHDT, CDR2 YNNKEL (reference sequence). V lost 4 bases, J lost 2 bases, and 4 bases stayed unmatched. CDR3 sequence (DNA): TGTGCCAGCAGCCCAGGACTAGCGGGCCCCTACGAGCAGTACTTC. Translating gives CASSPGLAGPYEQYF.

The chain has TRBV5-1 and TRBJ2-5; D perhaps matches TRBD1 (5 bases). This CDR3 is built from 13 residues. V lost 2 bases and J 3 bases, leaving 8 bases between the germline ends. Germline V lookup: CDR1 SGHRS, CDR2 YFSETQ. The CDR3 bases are TGCGCCAGCAGCTTCCAGGGCGAAGAGACCCAGTACTTC. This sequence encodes CASSFQGEETQYF.

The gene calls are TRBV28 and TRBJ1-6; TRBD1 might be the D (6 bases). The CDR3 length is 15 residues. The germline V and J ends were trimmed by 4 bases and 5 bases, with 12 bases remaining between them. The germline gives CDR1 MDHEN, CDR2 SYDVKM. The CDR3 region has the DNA TGTGCCAGCAGTTCCCCCGGGGGCCATAATTCACCCCTCCACTTT. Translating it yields CASSSPGGHNSPLHF.

The CDR3, as DNA: TGTGCCAGCAGTTTATGGCCACCGACTAATGAAAAACTGTTTTTT. Translating gives CASSLWPPTNEKLFF. The chain carries TRBV27 and TRBJ1-4; D gene ambiguous. Between the trimmed V and J ends, which lost 1 base and 2 bases, there was a span of 8 bases. Germline V lookup: CDR1 MNHEY, CDR2 SMNVEV (reference sequence). This CDR3 region has 15 residues.

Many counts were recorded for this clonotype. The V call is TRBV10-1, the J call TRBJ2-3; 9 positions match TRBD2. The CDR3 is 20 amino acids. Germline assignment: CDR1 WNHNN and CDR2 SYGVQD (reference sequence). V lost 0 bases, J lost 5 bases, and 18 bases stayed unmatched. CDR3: CASSESFSGRFLPAVDTQYF. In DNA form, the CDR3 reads TGCGCCAGCAGTGAGTCGTTTAGCGGGAGATTTTTGCCGGCTGTAGATACGCAGTATTTT.

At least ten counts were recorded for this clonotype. CDR3 loop: CASSLEAGANYGYTF. The CDR3 DNA reads as TGTGCCAGCAGCTTAGAAGCAGGGGCCAACTATGGCTACACCTTC. The rearrangement uses TRBV7-9 and TRBJ1-2, with D possibly TRBD1 on 6 matching bases. CDR3 length: 15 residues. The germline V gene encodes CDR1 SEHNR and CDR2 FQNEAQ (reference sequence). V lost 1 base to trimming and J lost 2 bases, with 11 bases between them.

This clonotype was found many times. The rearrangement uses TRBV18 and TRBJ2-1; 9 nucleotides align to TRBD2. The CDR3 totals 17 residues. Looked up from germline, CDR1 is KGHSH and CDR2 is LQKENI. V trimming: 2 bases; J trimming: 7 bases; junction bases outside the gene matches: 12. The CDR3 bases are TGTGCCAGCTCACCAGTCCAGGCGGGGGGGCCGCGAAATGAGCAGTTCTTC. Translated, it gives CASSPVQAGGPRNEQFF.

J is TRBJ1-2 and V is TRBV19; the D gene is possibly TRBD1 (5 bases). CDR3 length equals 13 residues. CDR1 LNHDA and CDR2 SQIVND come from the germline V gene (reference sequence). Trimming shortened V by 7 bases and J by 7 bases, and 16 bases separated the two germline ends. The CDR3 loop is CASMGERSRGYTF. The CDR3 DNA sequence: TGTGCCAGTATGGGGGAACGATCGCGTGGCTACACCTTC.

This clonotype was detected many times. CDR3 amino acids: CASSLVASGDYEQYF. CDR3 in DNA: TGTGCCAGCAGCTTAGTTGCTAGCGGGGACTACGAGCAGTACTTC. J is TRBJ2-7 and V is TRBV7-9; 9 nucleotides align to TRBD2. The trim removed 1 base at V and 3 bases at J, leaving 4 bases unmatched. The CDR3 extends over 15 amino acids. Looked up from germline, CDR1 is SEHNR and CDR2 is FQNEAQ (reference sequence).